Each of the 16 T cell receptor beta chains below was sequenced from the same sample in a study of CD8 T cells in Susac syndrome (dated by TCRdb to between 2018 and 2021). Receptors were amplified or captured by the immunoSEQ multiplex PCR assay. RNA was extracted with the RNeasy kit and roughly 0.45 to 1 ug was reverse transcribed using random hexamers. TCRdb reanalyzed the raw reads on its own, using fastp at Q25 for trimming and MiXCR for clone calling, and kept in-frame beta chains. Each entry is one CDR3 protein sequence, shown with its most common DNA and genes. The sample table holds some 120,000 distinct CDR3 sequences, of which approximately 95% were seen once. The leading ten clones occupy approximately 0.3% of the sample. Specimen: CD8+ T cells from PBMCs. The receptors shown here come from a human donor with multiple sclerosis.

The genes are TRBV29-1 and TRBJ2-2, with D perhaps given as TRBD1 or TRBD2 (6 bases each). In germline, CDR1 is SQVTM, CDR2 ANQGSEA. The CDR3 contains 15 residues. Trimming left V 7 bases short and J 3 bases short, with 18 bases between. Written as DNA, the CDR3 is TGCAGCGCCCAAGGGGGGTCCTCCCACACCGGGGAGCTGTTTTTT. It translates to CSAQGGSSHTGELFF.

J is TRBJ2-1 and V is TRBV7-3; D ambiguous. The CDR3 has 13 residues. V lost 0 bases, J lost 5 bases, and 5 bases lay in between. Germline CDR1 and CDR2: SGHTA and FQGTGA. This CDR3 is CASSLTTHNEQFF. CDR3 coding DNA: TGTGCCAGCAGCTTAACCACCCACAATGAGCAGTTCTTC.

Written as DNA, the CDR3 is TGTGCCAGCAGCCCCGCCGGGGGACAGGGTGTCGAGACCCAGTACTTC. It is translated as CASSPAGGQGVETQYF. This sequence joins TRBV7-9 and TRBJ2-5, with 9 bases matching TRBD1. CDR1 and CDR2 from the germline V gene are SEHNR and FQNEAQ (reference sequence). Unmatched junction bases numbered 12, after V lost 5 bases and J lost 5 bases. This CDR3 comprises 16 residues.

The chain combines TRBV3-1 with TRBJ2-7; 9 nucleotides align to TRBD2. V lost 1 base, J lost 7 bases, and 11 bases stayed unmatched. CDR3 size: 16 residues. Germline V gene data show CDR1 as LGHDT and CDR2 as YNNKEL (reference sequence). CDR3 protein: CASSQGLRGLAGEQYV. The CDR3 region has the DNA TGTGCCAGCAGCCAAGGTCTTCGGGGGCTAGCGGGGGAGCAGTACGTC.

V is TRBV28 and J is TRBJ2-2; TRBD1 is a possible D gene (5 bases). Trimming took off 2 bases at V and 6 bases at J, with 16 bases between the two ends. From germline, CDR1 is MDHEN and CDR2 SYDVKM. CDR3 size: 16 residues. CDR3 DNA: TGTGCCAGCAGTTTAAGTCTGGGCAGGGTATCCGGGGAGCTGTTTTTT. Its protein product is CASSLSLGRVSGELFF. Full variable domain (remainder filled in from reference TRBV28 and TRBJ2-2): DVKVTQSSRYLVKRTGEKVFLECVQDMDHENMFWYRQDPGLGLRLIYFSYDVKMKEKGDIPEGYSVSREKKERFSLILESASTNQTSMYLCASSLSLGRVSGELFFGEGSRLTVL.

The chain combines TRBV2 with TRBJ1-2; D gene ambiguous. V was trimmed by 3 bases and J by 4 bases, leaving 15 bases between them. There are 15 residues in the CDR3. The germline CDR1 and CDR2 sequences are SNHLY and FYNNEI. In DNA, the CDR3 is TGTGCCAGCAGTGATCAGGCGCCAGATTCCTATGGCTACACCTTC. Protein: CASSDQAPDSYGYTF.

V and J are TRBV21-1 and TRBJ2-7; the DNA was not used to check the table's D call, TRBD2. TRBV21-1 is noted as a pseudogene. The CDR3 sequence is 15 residues long. The CDR3 nucleotides are TGTGCCAGCAGCAAACTCGGACTAGCGGTCTACGAGCAGTACGTC. It encodes CASSKLGLAVYEQYV.

The chain is built from TRBV24-1 and TRBJ2-2; the D is unclear. The V end lost 9 bases, the J end lost 2 bases, and 12 bases lay between the germline ends. Germline assignment: CDR1 KGHDR and CDR2 SFDVKD. The CDR3 has 14 residues. CDR3 sequence reads: CATSPGLNTGELFF. Here the CDR3 DNA reads TGTGCCACCTCCCCGGGCCTTAACACCGGGGAGCTGTTTTTT.

The V and J genes are TRBV7-8 and TRBJ2-7; D gene unclear. CDR3 size: 13 residues. The germline V and J ends were trimmed by 5 bases and 1 base, with 9 bases remaining between them. Germline loops: CDR1 SGHVS, CDR2 FQNEAQ. The CDR3 nucleotides are TGTGCCAGCAGCGCCCGTGGGTCCTACGAGCAGTACGTC. It codes for CASSARGSYEQYV.

The chain couples TRBV4-1 to TRBJ1-2; 10 nucleotides match TRBD1. Germline values: CDR1 MGHRA, CDR2 YSYEKL. The CDR3 runs 16 residues. The ends lost 3 bases at V and 0 bases at J; junction bases unmatched: 4. This CDR3 reads CASSQGQGTSNYGYTF. The CDR3 nucleotides are TGCGCCAGCAGCCAGGGACAGGGGACCTCTAACTATGGCTACACCTTC.

The chain carries TRBV5-6 and TRBJ2-4; TRBD2 is a possible D gene (7 bases). This CDR3 has 18 amino acids. CDR1 SGHDT and CDR2 YYEEEE come from the germline V gene. Trimming pared 1 base from V and 4 bases from J, leaving 21 bases between. CDR3 sequence (DNA): TGTGCCAGCAGCTTGTTGCCCAACAGGGAGGGATCGAAAAACATTCAGTACTTC. This codes for CASSLLPNREGSKNIQYF.

This clonotype appeared once. The chain combines TRBV7-9 with TRBJ2-5; D unresolved. The CDR3 contains 14 residues. The germline gives CDR1 SEHNR, CDR2 FQNEAQ (reference sequence). V was trimmed by 4 bases and J by 1 base, leaving 10 bases between them. CDR3 in amino acids: CASSSILSQETQYF. CDR3 nucleotide sequence: TGTGCCAGCAGCTCAATATTGTCCCAAGAGACCCAGTACTTC.

V is TRBV4-1 and J is TRBJ1-1; D possibly corresponds to TRBD1 (6 bases). In germline, CDR1 is MGHRA, CDR2 YSYEKL. The CDR3 has 15 amino acids. Trimming removed 4 bases at V and 1 base at J, with 13 bases between. The CDR3 DNA reads as TGCGCCAGCAGCCCCCAGGGGCAAAGGAACACTGAAGCTTTCTTT. It translates to CASSPQGQRNTEAFF.

The CDR3: CSVHPISGRASDTQYF. For the CDR3, the DNA is TGCAGCGTCCACCCCATTAGCGGGAGGGCCTCAGATACGCAGTATTTT. This sequence joins TRBV29-1 and TRBJ2-3; 11 nucleotides line up with TRBD2. The V gene end was trimmed by 6 bases and the J gene end by 4 bases; junction bases not matched to a gene: 12. CDR1 and CDR2 from the germline V gene are SQVTM and ANQGSEA. The CDR3 is 16 amino acids.

The rearrangement links TRBV13 to TRBJ2-1; 9 bases fit TRBD2. This CDR3 spans 15 amino acids. J was trimmed by 9 bases and V by 1 base; bases with no gene match: 7. CDR1 and CDR2 from the germline V gene are PRHDT and FYEKMQ (reference sequence). The CDR3 DNA sequence: TGTGCCAGCAGCTTAGAAGGCGGGGGGGCAGGTGAGCAGTTCTTC. Protein: CASSLEGGGAGEQFF.

The chain links TRBV15 to TRBJ1-6; D gene uncertain. V was cut by 9 bases and J by 8 bases, with 14 bases left in between. Germline CDR1 and CDR2: LNHNV and YYDKDF (reference sequence). The CDR3 length is 13 residues. CDR3 bases: TGTGCCACAGGAGGCCGCGAGGATTCACCCCTCCACTTT. This translates into CATGGREDSPLHF.